The 10 T cell receptor beta chains reported below all come from one sample, sequenced in a study of glioma-infiltrating T cells after dendritic cell vaccination. Indicated time point: after dendritic cell vaccination, including at tumor progression/relapse. The protocol was immunoSEQ multiplex PCR, while the TCRdb copy is restricted to in-frame clones and leaves out a portion. Here the sample spans 65,000 or so clones, approximately 86% being singletons. The sample here was blood, taken after dendritic cell vaccination. The receptors derive from a human donor with glioblastoma.

The V gene is TRBV9, the J gene TRBJ2-5; the D gene is possibly TRBD2 (6 bases). The V end was cut by 0 bases, the J end by 7 bases, with 16 bases between. Germline V CDR1 and CDR2: SGDLS, YYNGEE. This CDR3 is 15 amino acids long. The CDR3 spells CASSVVVGGDGTQYF. CDR3 sequence (DNA): TGTGCCAGCAGCGTAGTGGTTGGAGGGGATGGGACCCAGTACTTC.

The rearrangement joins TRBV4-3 to TRBJ2-3; 9 bases agree with TRBD1. V shed 0 bases and J 3 bases; nucleotides not matched to a gene: 4. Germline values: CDR1 LGHNA, CDR2 YSLEER. This CDR3 comprises 16 residues. CDR3 sequence (DNA): TGCGCCAGCAGCCAAGAGAACAGGGGGCTTACAGATACGCAGTATTTT. Its translation is CASSQENRGLTDTQYF.

The rearrangement uses TRBV9 and TRBJ1-2, with D unresolved. The germline CDR1 and CDR2 sequences are SGDLS and YYNGEE. V was pared by 1 base and J by 8 bases, with 12 bases between. The CDR3 totals 13 residues. CDR3 sequence (DNA): TGTGCCAGCAGCGTAACGGGGTATTCGGGCTACACCTTC. Residues: CASSVTGYSGYTF. The complete variable domain, with remaining parts taken from reference TRBV9 and TRBJ1-2, reads DSGVTQTPKHLITATGQRVTLRCSPRSGDLSVYWYQQSLDQGLQFLIQYYNGEERAKGNILERFSAQQFPDLHSELNLSSLELGDSALYFCASSVTGYSGYTFGSGTRLTVV.

Here the CDR3 reads CASSEGQSLHF. The DNA of the CDR3 is TGTGCCAGCAGCGAGGGACAAAGCCTCCACTTT. The chain employs TRBV11-2 and TRBJ1-6; D may be TRBD1 (6 bases). The V gene lost 5 bases and the J gene lost 15 bases, with 11 bases spanning the gap. The CDR3 extends over 11 amino acids. Germline assignment: CDR1 SGHAT and CDR2 FQNNGV.

This chain connects TRBV5-1 to TRBJ1-3; D not certain. This CDR3 is 15 amino acids long. Looked up from germline, CDR1 is SGHRS and CDR2 is YFSETQ. V was shortened by 1 base and J by 4 bases, with 12 bases between the two germline ends. CDR3 DNA: TGCGCCAGCAGCTTGAATTGGGGAGGAGGAAACACCATATATTTT. Translated: CASSLNWGGGNTIYF.

The CDR3 bases are TGTGCCAGCACCCCCCCGGGAGATCACACAGATACGCAGTATTTT. Translating gives CASTPPGDHTDTQYF. The chain couples TRBV6-5 to TRBJ2-3, with D tentatively TRBD2 (6 bases). Trimming pared 7 bases from V and 2 bases from J, leaving 16 bases between. CDR1 and CDR2 from the germline V gene are MNHEY and SVGAGI. The CDR3 covers 15 residues.

The chain links TRBV6-1 to TRBJ1-5; tentative D call: TRBD1 (6 bases). The CDR3 has 16 amino acids. Germline V gene data show CDR1 as MNHNS and CDR2 as SASEGT. Deletions cut 0 bases from V and 8 bases from J, with 17 bases between. In nucleotides, the CDR3 is TGTGCCAGCAGTGAAGCGATAAATTTACAGGGAAAGCCCCAGCATTTT. Translation: CASSEAINLQGKPQHF.

V gene TRBV5-1 combines with J gene TRBJ1-2, with 8 bases lining up with TRBD1. J lost 6 bases, V lost 7 bases, and 11 bases had no gene match. The V gene's germline CDR1 is SGHRS and CDR2 YFSETQ. This CDR3 has 14 amino acids. In nucleotides, the CDR3 is TGCGCCAGCCAGCAAGAGACAGGGGTTCATGGCTACACCTTC. Translating it yields CASQQETGVHGYTF.

This chain connects TRBV30 to TRBJ1-4; D ambiguous. The ends were cut back, 4 bases at V and 8 bases at J, with 20 bases in the middle. This CDR3 comprises 15 residues. The V gene's germline CDR1 is GTSNPN and CDR2 SVGIG (reference sequence). The CDR3 region is CAWTGFGNPGEKLFF. The CDR3 DNA is TGTGCCTGGACGGGTTTTGGTAACCCGGGGGAAAAACTGTTTTTT.

The chain joins TRBV29-1 to TRBJ2-7; TRBD1 agrees at 9 bases. The V gene's germline CDR1 is SQVTM and CDR2 ANQGSEA. The CDR3 runs to 14 residues. With V trimmed by 5 bases and J by 0 bases, 5 bases remained unmatched. The CDR3 here is CSVTGTGSSYEQYF. In nucleotides, the CDR3 is TGCAGCGTTACCGGGACAGGGAGCTCCTACGAGCAGTACTTC.